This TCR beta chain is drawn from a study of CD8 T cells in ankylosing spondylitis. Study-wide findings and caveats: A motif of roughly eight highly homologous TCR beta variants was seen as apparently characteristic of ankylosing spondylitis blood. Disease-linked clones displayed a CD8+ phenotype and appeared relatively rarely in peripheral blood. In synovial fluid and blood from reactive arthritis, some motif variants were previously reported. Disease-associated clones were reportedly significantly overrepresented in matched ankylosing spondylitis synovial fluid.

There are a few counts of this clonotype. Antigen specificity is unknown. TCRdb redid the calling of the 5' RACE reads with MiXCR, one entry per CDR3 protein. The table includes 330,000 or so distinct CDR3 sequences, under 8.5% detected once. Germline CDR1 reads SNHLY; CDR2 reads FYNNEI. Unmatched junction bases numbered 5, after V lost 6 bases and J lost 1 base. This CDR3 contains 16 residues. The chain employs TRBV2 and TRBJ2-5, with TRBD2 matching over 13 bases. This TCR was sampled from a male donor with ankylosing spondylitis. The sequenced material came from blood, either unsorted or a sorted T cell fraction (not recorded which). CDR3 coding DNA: TGTGCCAGCAGGTCAACTAGCGGGAGGGCCCAAGAGACCCAGTACTTC. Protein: CASRSTSGRAQETQYF.